Listed here is a single TCR beta chain. The antigen this receptor binds is unknown. No base qualities exist here, and no much larger clone lies one base off it. The receptor library was made with the immunoSEQ multiplex PCR assay. TCRdb mirrors the immuneACCESS table, restricted to in-frame sequences. Some clones are absent from its copies; in checked studies, under half trace to an unresolved V gene, and the reason for the others is unknown. The sample table holds roughly 120,000 clones, of which 80% to 90% were seen once. 1% to 1.4% of the sample is in the top ten clones. This sample is drawn from a study of control samples from healthy donors and cancer patients (dated by TCRdb to the early 2020s). The junction shows trimming of 4 bases on V and 6 bases on J, and the gene matches do not reach 11 bases of it. The cysteine opens and the phenylalanine closes a CDR3 of 16 amino acids. This entry keeps only the CDR3 DNA: 48 bases, framed from base 1. Reading the germline V gene gives CDR1 SGHRS and CDR2 YFSETQ.

The V and J segments used are TRBV5-1 and TRBJ1-2; 11 nucleotides in the junction match TRBD1. Sequenced input: PBMCs. The source is a woman in her fifties or sixties with colorectal cancer. The DNA is as follows: TGCGCCAGCAGCCCTGGAGGACAGGGGGCGCGGGATGGCTACACCTTC. This gives the protein CASSPGGQGARDGYTF.